These 18 T cell receptor beta chains came from one sample sequenced in a study of CD8+CD57+ T cells in acquired aplastic anemia. CDR3 and TCR beta VDJ profiling relied on genomic DNA as the template. TCRdb fed the reads into MiXCR, producing one record per CDR3 protein. The top ten hold about 45% of the sample, which has about 190,000 distinct CDR3 sequences, 50% to 75% seen once. The material sequenced was sorted CD4+, CD8+, or CD8+CD57+ T cells (not recorded which) from PBMCs. The receptors derive from a human donor with severe aplastic anemia or a healthy control (not recorded which).

The V call is TRBV6-5, the J call TRBJ1-2, with TRBD1 identical over 8 bases. Germline values: CDR1 MNHEY, CDR2 SVGAGI. The CDR3 covers 15 residues. The V gene end was trimmed by 6 bases and the J gene end by 2 bases; junction bases not matched to a gene: 8. The CDR3 loop reads CASRRNGQGNYGYTF. DNA for the CDR3: TGTGCCAGCAGACGCAACGGACAGGGCAACTATGGCTACACCTTC.

This clonotype is a singleton in its sample. V and J are TRBV27 and TRBJ2-7, with D perhaps TRBD1 (5 bases). Germline CDR1 MNHEY, CDR2 SMNVEV (reference sequence). This CDR3 is 14 amino acids long. Trimming took 2 bases from V and 4 from J, leaving 12 bases between them. The CDR3 region is CASSLSPQDYEQYF. The CDR3 region has the DNA TGTGCCAGCAGTTTAAGTCCACAGGATTACGAGCAGTACTTC.

The V and J genes are TRBV2 and TRBJ1-2; D is undetermined. The V end lost 1 base, the J end lost 6 bases, and 12 bases lay between the germline ends. Looked up from germline, CDR1 is SNHLY and CDR2 is FYNNEI. There are 14 residues in the CDR3. The CDR3 nucleotides read TGTGCCAGCAGTGAAGGCCCGGGGTGGGATGGCTACACCTTC. This translates into CASSEGPGWDGYTF. The full variable domain, completed using reference TRBV2 and TRBJ1-2, is EPEVTQTPSHQVTQMGQEVILRCVPISNHLYFYWYRQILGQKVEFLVSFYNNEISEKSEIFDDQFSVERPDGSNFTLKIRSTKLEDSAMYFCASSEGPGWDGYTFGSGTRLTVV.

The chain is built from TRBV7-9 and TRBJ2-5, with 7 positions matching TRBD1. Looked up from germline, CDR1 is SEHNR and CDR2 is FQNEAQ (reference sequence). The CDR3 consists of 14 residues. V lost 1 base and J lost 3; bases outside the gene matches: 2. CDR3 region: CASSLVDREETQYF. In nucleotides, the CDR3 is TGTGCCAGCAGCTTAGTAGACAGGGAAGAGACCCAGTACTTC.

In this sample, this clonotype turned up a few times. The rearrangement uses TRBV20-1 and TRBJ1-2; D possibly corresponds to TRBD1 (5 bases). There are 12 residues in the CDR3. CDR1 DFQATT and CDR2 SNEGSKA come from the germline V gene (reference sequence). V lost 5 bases to trimming and J lost 5 bases, with 12 bases between them. The CDR3 sequence is CSAREGHYGYTF. CDR3 nucleotide sequence: TGCAGTGCTCGCGAAGGACATTATGGCTACACCTTC.

This clonotype was found a few times. CDR3 region: CASSLVNQANQPQHF. The CDR3 coding sequence is TGTGCCAGCAGCTTAGTGAATCAGGCTAATCAGCCCCAGCATTTT. The V gene is TRBV5-4, the J gene TRBJ1-5; the D is unclear. The CDR3 sequence is 15 residues long. Trimming stripped 2 bases from V and 4 bases from J, with 13 bases between. Germline values: CDR1 SGHNT, CDR2 YYREEE (reference sequence).

This clonotype occurred a few times. The chain couples TRBV7-9 to TRBJ2-5, with 11 bases identical to TRBD2. The CDR3 is 14 residues long. V shed 6 bases and J 6 bases; nucleotides not matched to a gene: 6. Per germline, CDR1 SEHNR and CDR2 FQNEAQ (reference sequence). The CDR3 region is CASSSGGAWKTQYF. In nucleotides, the CDR3 is TGTGCCAGCAGTAGCGGGGGGGCCTGGAAGACCCAGTACTTC.

This clonotype was recorded once. The limits of the CDR3 on the DNA are not certain, so only TCRdb's listed CDR3 is given. CDR3: CASSIYLCSVVSEFYGYTF. V and J are TRBV5-6 and TRBJ1-2. Germline CDR1 and CDR2: SGHDT and YYEEEE. The CDR3 region is 19 residues in length, termini included.

This clonotype occurred once. Here the CDR3 reads CASRGVGTGAQAFF. DNA for the CDR3: TGTGCCAGCAGGGGTGTCGGGACAGGGGCGCAAGCTTTCTTT. The chain joins TRBV2 to TRBJ1-1, with 10 bases fitting TRBD1. Germline V gene sequence: CDR1 SNHLY, CDR2 FYNNEI. Losses at the gene ends were 6 bases for V and 9 bases for J; bases not matched to a gene: 10. This CDR3 comprises 14 residues.

The chain recombines TRBV7-6 with TRBJ2-7; perhaps TRBD2 as D (5 bases). V was cut by 2 bases and J by 5 bases, with 13 bases left in between. This CDR3 has 14 amino acids. In germline, CDR1 is SGHVS, CDR2 FNYEAQ. The CDR3 nucleotides are TGTGCCAGCAGCTTAAATCAGGCGAGGGACGAGCAGTACTTC. Translating gives CASSLNQARDEQYF.

The rearrangement links TRBV7-8 to TRBJ2-1; 12 bases agree with TRBD2. The junction had 3 bases not matched to a gene; V was cut back by 4 bases and J by 2 bases. The CDR3 totals 16 residues. Looked up from germline, CDR1 is SGHVS and CDR2 is FQNEAQ. The CDR3 reads CASSYGLAGPYNEQFF. In DNA, the CDR3 is TGTGCCAGCAGCTATGGACTAGCGGGGCCCTACAATGAGCAGTTCTTC.

Note on this clonotype: The junction departs from germline at one end; a sequencing error may be responsible. The chain uses TRBV19 and TRBJ2-1, with 10 bases fitting TRBD2. Germline CDR1 LNHDA, CDR2 SQIVND (reference sequence). CDR3 length equals 17 residues. The CDR3 DNA sequence: TGTGCCAGCAGCGCTAATCGGGGTAGCGGGAGGCCCAATGAGCAGCTCTTC. This gives the protein CASSANRGSGRPNEQLF.

For this clonotype: The conserved phenylalanine or tryptophan is not found at the CDR3 terminus, so this likely reflects a read error. The CDR3: CATSDAGVGPLHL. In DNA, the CDR3 is TGTGCCACCAGTGATGCAGGGGTGGGACCCCTCCACCTT. The V gene is TRBV24-1, the J gene TRBJ1-6; a weak D match, TRBD1 (6 bases). The CDR3 contains 13 residues. CDR1 KGHDR and CDR2 SFDVKD come from the germline V gene. Between the trimmed V and J ends, which lost 3 bases and 12 bases, there was a span of 11 bases.

The chain carries TRBV7-9 and TRBJ2-5; D is perhaps TRBD2 (6 bases). The V end was cut by 6 bases, the J end by 4 bases, with 15 bases between. The CDR3 has 14 amino acids. Germline assignment: CDR1 SEHNR and CDR2 FQNEAQ (reference sequence). The CDR3 protein is CASSQAGFIETQYF. DNA of the CDR3: TGTGCCAGCAGTCAGGCGGGGTTTATAGAGACCCAGTACTTC.

The CDR3 loop is CASSRDRGTDTQYF. CDR3 DNA sequence: TGTGCCAGCAGCCGGGACAGGGGCACAGATACGCAGTATTTT. The V call is TRBV2, the J call TRBJ2-3; 9 nucleotides line up with TRBD1. This CDR3 region has 14 residues. CDR1 and CDR2 from the germline V gene are SNHLY and FYNNEI. Germline trimming cut 6 bases from V and 1 base from J; bases unmatched to any gene: 2.

V and J are TRBV24-1 and TRBJ2-5, with 9 positions matching TRBD1. This CDR3 contains 18 residues. The V and J ends lost 9 bases and 2 bases, in that order; junction bases with no gene match: 18. The V gene's germline CDR1 is KGHDR and CDR2 SFDVKD. The CDR3 loop is CATSTGTGLLPQQETQYF. The CDR3, as DNA: TGTGCCACCTCGACCGGGACAGGGCTCCTCCCGCAGCAAGAGACCCAGTACTTC.

On this clonotype itself: Possible read error: a much larger clone is one base away. The chain has TRBV20-1 and TRBJ1-2; D call uncertain. V was shortened by 3 bases and J by 4 bases, with 18 bases between the two germline ends. Germline CDR1 reads DFQATT; CDR2 reads SNEGSKA (reference sequence). This CDR3 region has 15 residues. CDR3 region: CSASSPITVGYGYTF. The CDR3, as DNA: TGCAGTGCTAGCTCCCCTATAACAGTGGGCTATGGCTACACCTTC.

The chain is built from TRBV24-1 and TRBJ2-3; D remains unclear. CDR1 is KGHDR and CDR2 is SFDVKD in the germline V gene. The CDR3 loop spans 16 amino acids. Trimming stripped 5 bases from V and 0 bases from J, with 14 bases between. CDR3 residues: CATSAPPGGSTDTQYF. DNA for the CDR3: TGTGCCACCAGTGCCCCTCCGGGTGGGAGCACAGATACGCAGTATTTT.